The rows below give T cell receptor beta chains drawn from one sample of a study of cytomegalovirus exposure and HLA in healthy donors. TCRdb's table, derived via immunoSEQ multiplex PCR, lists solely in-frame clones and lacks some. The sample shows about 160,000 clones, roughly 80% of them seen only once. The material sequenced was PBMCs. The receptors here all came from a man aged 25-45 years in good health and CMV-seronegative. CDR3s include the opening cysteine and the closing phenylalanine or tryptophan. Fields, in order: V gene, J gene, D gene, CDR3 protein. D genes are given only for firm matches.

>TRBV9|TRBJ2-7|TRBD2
CASSAPTSNEQYF
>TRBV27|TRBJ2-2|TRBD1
CASSLTGERPGELFF
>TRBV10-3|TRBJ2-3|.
CAIKEGIGTDTQYF
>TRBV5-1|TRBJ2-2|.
CASSLNTGASGELFF
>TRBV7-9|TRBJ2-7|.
CASSEIRGVDYEQYF
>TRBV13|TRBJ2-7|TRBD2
CASSFRTSGRPYEQYF
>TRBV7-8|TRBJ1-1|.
CASSLTGPTEAFF
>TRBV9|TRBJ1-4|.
CASSVAGGGRHEKLFF
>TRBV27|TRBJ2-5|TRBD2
CASSKLAGGPWGVETQYF
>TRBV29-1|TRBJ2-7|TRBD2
CSVGGREGPGYYEQYF
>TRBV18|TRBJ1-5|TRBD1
CASSQQGNQPQHF
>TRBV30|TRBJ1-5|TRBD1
CAWSVAGQGQPQHF
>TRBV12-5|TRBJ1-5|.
CASGLVWGVLLNQPQHF
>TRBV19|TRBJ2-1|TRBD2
CASSIAGSGGPYNEQFF
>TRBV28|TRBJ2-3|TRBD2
CASSFGTSGSVADTQYF
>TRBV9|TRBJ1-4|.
CASSLWASTNEKLFF
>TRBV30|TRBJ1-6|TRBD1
CALTRGDNSPLHF
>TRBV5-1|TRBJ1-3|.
CASSSEGRGNTIYF
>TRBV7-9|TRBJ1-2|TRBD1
CASSARQGVGYGYTF
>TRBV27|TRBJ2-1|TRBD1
CASSQGALEQFF
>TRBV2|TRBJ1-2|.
CASSDGPGLPKNGYTF
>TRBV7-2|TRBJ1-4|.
CASSFGPIEKLFF
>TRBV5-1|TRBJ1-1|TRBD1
CASSPGQMNTEAFF
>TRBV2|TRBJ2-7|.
CASGGGQVLLNEQYF
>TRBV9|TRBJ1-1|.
CASSAGGAARRDTEAFF
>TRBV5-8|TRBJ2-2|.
CASSLMGANTGELFF